Below, one T cell receptor (beta chain) is given with its context. The antigen remains unidentified. The germline gene is not matched at one end of the junction; a read error may be the cause. The source of the sample is a study of tumor-infiltrating lymphocytes in glioblastoma multiforme. Whole-study findings and limits: TCR plus mutation findings rest on a single glioblastoma patient. T cells were not sorted into functional subsets.

Multiple V-beta primers and a C-beta primer amplified TCRB from RNA. These TCRB libraries lack any described unique molecular identifiers. TCRdb itself ran the multiplex PCR reads through MiXCR, one entry per CDR3 protein. The sample contains 10,000 to 15,000 distinct CDR3 sequences, roughly 67% of which appear only once. The TCR originated in a male donor with glioblastoma. Sequencing used brain tumor tissue.

The CDR3 nucleotides read TGTGCCAGCAGTCCAGGGGACGATCAGTACTTC. This translates into CASSPGDDQYF. This chain links TRBV12-3 or TRBV12-4 with TRBJ2-7; a weak D match, TRBD1 (6 bases). The CDR3 extends over 11 amino acids.